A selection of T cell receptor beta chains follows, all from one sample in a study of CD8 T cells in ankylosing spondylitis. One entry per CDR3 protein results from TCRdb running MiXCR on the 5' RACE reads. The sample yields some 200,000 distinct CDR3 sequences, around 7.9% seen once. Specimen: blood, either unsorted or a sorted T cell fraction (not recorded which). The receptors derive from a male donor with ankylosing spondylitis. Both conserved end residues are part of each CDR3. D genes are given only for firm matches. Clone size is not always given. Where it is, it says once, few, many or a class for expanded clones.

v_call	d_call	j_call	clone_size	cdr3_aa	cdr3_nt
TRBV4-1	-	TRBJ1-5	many	CASSQAPGPPNQPQHF	TGCGCCAGCAGCCAGGCCCCGGGACCACCTAATCAGCCCCAGCATTTT
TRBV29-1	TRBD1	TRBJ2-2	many	CSARQGASTGELFF	TGCAGCGCAAGACAGGGGGCAAGCACCGGGGAGCTGTTTTTT
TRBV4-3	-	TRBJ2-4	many	CASSQGLGEWDIQYF	TGCGCCAGCAGCCAAGGACTAGGGGAGTGGGACATTCAGTACTTC
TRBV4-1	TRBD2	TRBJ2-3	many	CASGGTNRDTQYF	TGCGCCAGCGGTGGGACTAATCGGGATACGCAGTATTTT
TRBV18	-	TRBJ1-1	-	CASSPTGLKNTEAFF	TGTGCCAGCTCACCAACGGGCCTTAAGAACACTGAAGCTTTCTTT
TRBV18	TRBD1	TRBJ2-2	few	CASSPGTVLSGELFF	TGTGCCAGCTCACCTGGGACAGTTCTAAGCGGGGAGCTGTTTTTT
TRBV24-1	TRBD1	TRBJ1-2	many	CATSEDRVYGYTF	TGTGCCACCAGTGAGGACAGGGTGTATGGCTACACCTTC
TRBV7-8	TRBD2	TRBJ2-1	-	CASSTRWRERSYNEQFF	TGTGCCAGCAGCACAAGATGGCGGGAGCGGTCCTACAATGAGCAGTTCTTC
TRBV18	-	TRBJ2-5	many	CASSLGRRQETQYF	TGTGCCAGCTCACTCGGGCGGAGACAAGAGACCCAGTACTTC
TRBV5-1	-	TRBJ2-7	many	CASSLGGGEQYF	TGTGCCAGCAGCCTAGGAGGGGGGGAGCAGTACTTC
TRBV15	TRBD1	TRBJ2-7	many	CATRQGSYEQYF	TGTGCCACACGACAGGGCTCCTACGAGCAGTACTTC
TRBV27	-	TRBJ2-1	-	CASSLSIGVVLMEQFF	TGTGCCAGCAGTTTATCGATTGGTGTAGTCCTGATGGAGCAGTTCTTC
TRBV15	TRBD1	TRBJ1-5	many	CATSRDQGGGQPQHF	TGTGCCACCAGCAGAGATCAGGGGGGTGGTCAGCCCCAGCATTTT
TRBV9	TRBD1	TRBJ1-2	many	CASSPTTGGNYGYTF	TGTGCCAGCAGCCCCACGACAGGGGGAAACTATGGCTACACCTTC
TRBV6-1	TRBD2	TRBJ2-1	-	CASSHQTSLSAQFF	TGTGCCAGCAGTCATCAGACTAGCCTCAGCGCGCAGTTCTTC
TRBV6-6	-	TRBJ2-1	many	CASSYLVEQFF	TGTGCCAGCAGTTACTTGGTTGAGCAGTTCTTC
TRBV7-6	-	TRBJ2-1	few	CASSLEGDFYNEQFF	TGTGCCAGCAGCTTAGAGGGGGACTTCTACAATGAGCAGTTCTTC
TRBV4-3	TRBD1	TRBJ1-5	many	CASSLGTGNQPQHF	TGTGCCAGCAGCCTCGGGACAGGGAATCAGCCCCAGCATTTT
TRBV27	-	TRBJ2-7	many	CASSFGSEQYF	TGTGCCAGCAGTTTCGGTTCCGAGCAGTACTTC
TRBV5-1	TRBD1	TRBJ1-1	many	CASSFSGRGSTEAFF	TGCGCCAGCAGCTTCTCTGGCAGGGGGTCAACTGAAGCTTTCTTT